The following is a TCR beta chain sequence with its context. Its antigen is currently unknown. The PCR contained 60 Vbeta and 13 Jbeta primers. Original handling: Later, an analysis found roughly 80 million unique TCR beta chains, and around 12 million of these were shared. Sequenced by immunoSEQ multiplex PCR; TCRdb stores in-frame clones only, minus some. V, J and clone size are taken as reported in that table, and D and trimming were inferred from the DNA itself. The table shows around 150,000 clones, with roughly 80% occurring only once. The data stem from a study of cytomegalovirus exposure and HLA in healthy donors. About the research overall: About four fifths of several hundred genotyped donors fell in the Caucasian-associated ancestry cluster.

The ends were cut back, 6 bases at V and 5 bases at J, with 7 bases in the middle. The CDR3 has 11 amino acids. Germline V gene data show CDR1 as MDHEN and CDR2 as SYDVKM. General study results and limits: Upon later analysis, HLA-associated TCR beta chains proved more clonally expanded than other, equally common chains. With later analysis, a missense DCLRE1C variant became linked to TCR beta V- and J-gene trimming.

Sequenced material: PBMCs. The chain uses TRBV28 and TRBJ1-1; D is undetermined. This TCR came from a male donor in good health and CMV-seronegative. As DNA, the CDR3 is TGTGCCAGCAGCTCGGTGACTGAAGCTTTCTTT. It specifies CASSSVTEAFF.